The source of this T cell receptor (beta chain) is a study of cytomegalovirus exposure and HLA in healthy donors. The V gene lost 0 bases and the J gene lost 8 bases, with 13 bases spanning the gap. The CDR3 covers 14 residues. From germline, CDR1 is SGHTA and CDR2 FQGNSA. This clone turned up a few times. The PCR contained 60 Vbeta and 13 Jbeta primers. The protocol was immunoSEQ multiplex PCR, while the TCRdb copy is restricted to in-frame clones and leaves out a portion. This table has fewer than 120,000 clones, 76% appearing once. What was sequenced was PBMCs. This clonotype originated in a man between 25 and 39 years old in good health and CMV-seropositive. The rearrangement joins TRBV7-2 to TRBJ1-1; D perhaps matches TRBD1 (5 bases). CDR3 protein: CASSLAGDYPEAFF. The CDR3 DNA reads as TGTGCCAGCAGCTTAGCAGGGGACTACCCCGAAGCTTTCTTT.